These 9 T cell receptor beta chains came from one sample sequenced in a study of CD8 T cells in ankylosing spondylitis. One entry per CDR3 protein results from TCRdb running MiXCR on the 5' RACE reads. The sample records 150,000 to 250,000 distinct CDR3 sequences, roughly 13% being singletons. Sequencing input: blood, either unsorted or a sorted T cell fraction (not recorded which). Every receptor here comes from a male donor with ankylosing spondylitis or in good health (not recorded which).

This clonotype appeared a few times. The rearrangement joins TRBV12-5 to TRBJ2-5, with TRBD2 matching over 7 bases. CDR3 length equals 18 residues. Germline V gene sequence: CDR1 LGHNT, CDR2 FRNRAP. V lost 0 bases and J lost 1; bases outside the gene matches: 11. This chain's CDR3 is CASGLVSGARSFQETQYF. CDR3 coding DNA: TGTGCTAGTGGTTTGGTAAGCGGGGCTAGGTCCTTCCAAGAGACCCAGTACTTC.

In regard to this clonotype: This CDR3 fails to terminate in the conserved phenylalanine or tryptophan, so it likely reflects a read error. The genes are TRBV27 and TRBJ1-2; D is ambiguous. V was clipped by 7 bases and J by 2 bases, with 17 bases between them. Germline assignment: CDR1 MNHEY and CDR2 SMNVEV (reference sequence). The CDR3 contains 15 residues. The CDR3 region is CASTLPLTPNYGYTS. Here the CDR3 DNA reads TGTGCCAGCACCCTACCGTTAACACCGAACTATGGCTACACCTCC.

This clonotype has a count of ten or more. This sequence joins TRBV29-1 and TRBJ2-2; the D is unclear. The CDR3 consists of 14 residues. The V end lost 6 bases, the J end lost 0 bases, and 11 bases lay between the germline ends. CDR1 SQVTM and CDR2 ANQGSEA come from the germline V gene. The CDR3 protein is CSVLSDPNTGELFF. The CDR3 nucleotides are TGCAGCGTCCTCTCGGATCCGAACACCGGGGAGCTGTTTTTT.

This clonotype appeared many times. The V call is TRBV27, the J call TRBJ2-3; 7 bases fit TRBD1. Per germline, CDR1 MNHEY and CDR2 SMNVEV (reference sequence). The trim removed 4 bases at V and 1 base at J, leaving 2 bases unmatched. The CDR3 contains 14 residues. This chain's CDR3 is CASSYGQGTDTQYF. The CDR3 DNA reads as TGTGCCAGCAGTTATGGACAGGGCACAGATACGCAGTATTTT.

CDR3 nucleotides: TGCGCCAGCAGCTACGGACTAGTCCACGAGCAGTACTTC. Residues: CASSYGLVHEQYF. The rearrangement links TRBV4-1 to TRBJ2-7; TRBD2 aligns across 7 bases. Trimming at V came to 5 bases and at J to 5 bases, leaving 6 bases not matched to a gene. Germline values: CDR1 MGHRA, CDR2 YSYEKL. CDR3 length equals 13 residues.

The J gene is TRBJ1-2, the V gene TRBV4-1; D is unclear. Germline-derived CDR1 and CDR2 are MGHRA and YSYEKL. The CDR3 contains 14 residues. V dropped 0 bases and J dropped 2 bases, with 7 bases sitting between them. The CDR3 DNA reads as TGCGCCAGCAGCCAAGAGGGTTCCAACTATGGCTACACCTTC. This codes for CASSQEGSNYGYTF.

This clonotype has only a few counts. This chain joins TRBV5-1 and TRBJ2-5, with TRBD2 matching over 12 bases. This CDR3 is built from 14 residues. Germline CDR1 SGHRS, CDR2 YFSETQ. V lost 6 bases to trimming and J lost 4 bases; unmatched junction nucleotides: 4. The chain's CDR3 is CASKTSGGSETQYF. The CDR3 region has the DNA TGCGCCAGCAAGACTAGCGGGGGATCAGAGACCCAGTACTTC.

The V gene is TRBV19, the J gene TRBJ1-5; 9 bases fit TRBD1. The junction had 3 bases not matched to a gene; V was cut back by 3 bases and J by 6 bases. The germline V gene has CDR1 LNHDA and CDR2 SQIVND (reference sequence). This CDR3 is 14 amino acids long. The CDR3 region is CASSIGQGRQPQHF. The CDR3 DNA is TGTGCCAGTAGTATTGGACAGGGGCGTCAGCCCCAGCATTTT.

This clonotype was detected a few times. The V gene is TRBV20-1, the J gene TRBJ2-1; 9 positions agree with TRBD2. V shed 0 bases and J 9 bases; nucleotides not matched to a gene: 15. This CDR3 region has 17 residues. Per germline, CDR1 DFQATT and CDR2 SNEGSKA (reference sequence). The CDR3 region has the DNA TGCAGTGCTAGAGAGGTGGCGGCGGGAGGGTTCGTGGGTGAGCAGTTCTTC. As protein: CSAREVAAGGFVGEQFF.